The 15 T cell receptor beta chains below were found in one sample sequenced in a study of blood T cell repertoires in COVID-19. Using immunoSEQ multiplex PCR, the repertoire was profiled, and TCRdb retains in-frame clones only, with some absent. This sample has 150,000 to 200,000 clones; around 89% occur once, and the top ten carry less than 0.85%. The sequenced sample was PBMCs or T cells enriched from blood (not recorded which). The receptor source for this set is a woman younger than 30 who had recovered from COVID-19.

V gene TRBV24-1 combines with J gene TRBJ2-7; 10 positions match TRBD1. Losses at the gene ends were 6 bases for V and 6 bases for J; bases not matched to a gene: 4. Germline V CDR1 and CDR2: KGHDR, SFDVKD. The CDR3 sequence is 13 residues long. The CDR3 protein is CATSRDRGAEQYF. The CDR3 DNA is TGTGCCACCAGTCGGGACAGGGGAGCCGAGCAGTACTTC.

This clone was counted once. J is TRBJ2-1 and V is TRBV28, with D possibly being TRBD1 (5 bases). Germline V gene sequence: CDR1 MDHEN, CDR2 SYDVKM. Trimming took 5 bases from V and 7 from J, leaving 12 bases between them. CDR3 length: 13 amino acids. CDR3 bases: TGTGCCAGCAGTGAGGCTAGGACAAATGAGCAGTTCTTC. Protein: CASSEARTNEQFF.

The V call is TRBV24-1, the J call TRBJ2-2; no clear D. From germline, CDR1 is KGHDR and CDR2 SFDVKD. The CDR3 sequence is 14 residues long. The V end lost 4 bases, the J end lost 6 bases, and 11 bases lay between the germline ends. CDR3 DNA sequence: TGTGCCACCAGTGACCCACTATTGGCCGGGGAGCTGTTTTTT. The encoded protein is CATSDPLLAGELFF.

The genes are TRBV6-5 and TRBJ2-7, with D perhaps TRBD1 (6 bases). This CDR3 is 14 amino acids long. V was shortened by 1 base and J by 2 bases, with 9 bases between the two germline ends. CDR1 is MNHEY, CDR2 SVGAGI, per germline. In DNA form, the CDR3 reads TGTGCCAGCAGTTACTTACAGGGCCCCTACGAGCAGTACTTC. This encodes CASSYLQGPYEQYF.

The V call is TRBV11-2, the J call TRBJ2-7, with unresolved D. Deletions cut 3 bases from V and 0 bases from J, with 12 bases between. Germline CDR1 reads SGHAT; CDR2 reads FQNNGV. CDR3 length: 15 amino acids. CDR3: CASSFRDKDSYEQYF. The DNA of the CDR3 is TGTGCCAGCAGCTTTCGAGACAAAGACTCCTACGAGCAGTACTTC. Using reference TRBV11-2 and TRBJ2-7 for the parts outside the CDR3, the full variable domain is EAGVAQSPRYKIIEKRQSVAFWCNPISGHATLYWYQQILGQGPKLLIQFQNNGVVDDSQLPKDRFSAERLKGVDSTLKIQPAKLEDSAVYLCASSFRDKDSYEQYFGPGTRLTVT.

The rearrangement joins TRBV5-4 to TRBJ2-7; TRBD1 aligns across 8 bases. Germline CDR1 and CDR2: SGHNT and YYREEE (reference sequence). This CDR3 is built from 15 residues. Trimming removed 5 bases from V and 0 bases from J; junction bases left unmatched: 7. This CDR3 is CASSPGQGSSYEQYF. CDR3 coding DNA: TGTGCCAGCAGTCCCGGACAGGGCAGCTCCTACGAGCAGTACTTC.

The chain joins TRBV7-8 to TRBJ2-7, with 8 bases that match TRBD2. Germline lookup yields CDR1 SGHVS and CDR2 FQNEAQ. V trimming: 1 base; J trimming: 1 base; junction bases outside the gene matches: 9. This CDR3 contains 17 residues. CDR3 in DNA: TGTGCCAGCAGCTTAGAAGGATGGGGCGGGAGGTCCTACGAGCAGTACTTC. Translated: CASSLEGWGGRSYEQYF.

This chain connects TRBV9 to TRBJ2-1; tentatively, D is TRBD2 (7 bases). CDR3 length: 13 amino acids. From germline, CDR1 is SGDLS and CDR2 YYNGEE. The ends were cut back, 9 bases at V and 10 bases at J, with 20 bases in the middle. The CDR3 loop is CATNRNREGEQFF. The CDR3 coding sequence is TGTGCCACAAACAGGAACAGGGAGGGGGAGCAGTTCTTC.

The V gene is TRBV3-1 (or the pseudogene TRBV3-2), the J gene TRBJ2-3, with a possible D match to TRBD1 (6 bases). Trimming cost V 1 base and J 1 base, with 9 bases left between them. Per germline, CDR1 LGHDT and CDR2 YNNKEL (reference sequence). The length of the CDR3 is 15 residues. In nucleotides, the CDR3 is TGTGCCAGCAGCCAAGGAACAGGGCGCACAGATACGCAGTATTTT. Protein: CASSQGTGRTDTQYF.

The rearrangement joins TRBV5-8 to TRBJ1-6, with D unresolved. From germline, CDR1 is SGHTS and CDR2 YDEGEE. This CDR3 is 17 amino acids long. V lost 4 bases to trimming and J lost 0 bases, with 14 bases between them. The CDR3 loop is CASSPFSRSSYNSPLHF. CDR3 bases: TGTGCCAGCAGCCCTTTTTCCCGGAGCTCCTATAATTCACCCCTCCACTTT.

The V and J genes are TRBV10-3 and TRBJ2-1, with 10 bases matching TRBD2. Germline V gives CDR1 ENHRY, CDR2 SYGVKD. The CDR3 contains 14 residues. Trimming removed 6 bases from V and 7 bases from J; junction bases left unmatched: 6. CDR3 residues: CAIRGTSELNEQFF. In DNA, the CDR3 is TGTGCCATCAGGGGGACTAGCGAGTTAAATGAGCAGTTCTTC.

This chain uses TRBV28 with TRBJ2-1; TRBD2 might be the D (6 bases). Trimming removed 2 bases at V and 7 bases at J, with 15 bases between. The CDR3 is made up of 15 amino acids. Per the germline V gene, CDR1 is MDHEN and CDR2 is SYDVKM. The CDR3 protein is CASSLGGTKGNEQFF. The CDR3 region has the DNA TGTGCCAGCAGTTTAGGCGGGACCAAGGGAAATGAGCAGTTCTTC. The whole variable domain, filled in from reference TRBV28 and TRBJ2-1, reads DVKVTQSSRYLVKRTGEKVFLECVQDMDHENMFWYRQDPGLGLRLIYFSYDVKMKEKGDIPEGYSVSREKKERFSLILESASTNQTSMYLCASSLGGTKGNEQFFGPGTRLTVL.

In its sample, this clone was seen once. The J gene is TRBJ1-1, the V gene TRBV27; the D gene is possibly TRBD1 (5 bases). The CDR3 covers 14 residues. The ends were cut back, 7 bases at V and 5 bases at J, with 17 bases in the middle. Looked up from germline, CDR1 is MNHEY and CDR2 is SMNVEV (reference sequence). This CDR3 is CASTGLPGGTEAFF. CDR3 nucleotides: TGTGCCAGCACTGGACTCCCCGGGGGTACTGAAGCTTTCTTT.

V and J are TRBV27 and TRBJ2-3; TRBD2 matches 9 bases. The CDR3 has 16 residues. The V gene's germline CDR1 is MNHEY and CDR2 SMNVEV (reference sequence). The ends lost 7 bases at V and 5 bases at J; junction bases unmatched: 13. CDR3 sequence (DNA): TGTGCCAGCACCTTTAGTGCGGGAGGGCCTGGAGATACGCAGTATTTT. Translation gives CASTFSAGGPGDTQYF.

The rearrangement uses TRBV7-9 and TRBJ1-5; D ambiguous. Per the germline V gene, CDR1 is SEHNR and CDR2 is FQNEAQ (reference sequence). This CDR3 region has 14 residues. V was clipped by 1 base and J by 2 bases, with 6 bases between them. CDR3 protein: CASSLDAGNQPQHF. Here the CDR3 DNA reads TGTGCCAGCAGCTTAGACGCAGGCAATCAGCCCCAGCATTTT.